Presented here are 8 T cell receptor beta chains from one specimen sequenced in a study of post-analysis software for immune sequencing data. No antigen is known for these receptors. General study findings and limits: TRBV5-6, TRBV5-1 and TRBV20-1 were among 4 or 5 TRBV segments more frequent in patients than controls.

TCR beta cDNA libraries included unique molecular identifiers. MiXCR, run by TCRdb on the PCR reads, gives a single entry per CDR3 protein. Among about 430,000 distinct CDR3 sequences, approximately 42% were seen once, and the ten largest hold 7.5% to 8.5%. Sequencing input: blood. The origin of the receptors is a girl under 10 years old with multiple sclerosis.

This rearrangement joins TRBV6-2 or TRBV6-3 to TRBJ2-1; D may be TRBD1 or TRBD2 (5 bases each). Between the trimmed V and J ends, which lost 2 bases and 4 bases, there was a span of 12 bases. The CDR3 runs to 15 residues. The V gene's germline CDR1 is MNHEY and CDR2 SVGEGT. The CDR3: CASSYNPGPYNEQFF. CDR3 in DNA: TGTGCCAGCAGTTACAATCCGGGACCGTACAATGAGCAGTTCTTC.

This clonotype was seen a handful of times. J is TRBJ2-4 and V is TRBV10-3; 10 positions match TRBD1. V trimming: 4 bases; J trimming: 1 base; junction bases outside the gene matches: 1. The CDR3 loop spans 15 amino acids. Germline V gene sequence: CDR1 ENHRY, CDR2 SYGVKD. As DNA, the CDR3 is TGTGCCATCAGTGGGGACAGGGGTGCCAAAAACATTCAGTACTTC. As protein: CAISGDRGAKNIQYF.

V and J are TRBV7-6 and TRBJ2-7; weak D call: TRBD2 (6 bases). This CDR3 is 15 amino acids long. Germline values: CDR1 SGHVS, CDR2 FNYEAQ. Trimming pared 0 bases from V and 5 bases from J, leaving 14 bases between. This chain's CDR3 is CASSLAGRPGDEQYF. The CDR3 region has the DNA TGTGCCAGCAGCTTAGCAGGGAGGCCAGGAGACGAGCAGTACTTC.

J is TRBJ1-4 and V is TRBV28, with TRBD1 matching 8 bases. V was clipped by 5 bases and J by 6 bases; unmatched bases: 5. Germline values: CDR1 MDHEN, CDR2 SYDVKM. The CDR3 contains 14 residues. CDR3 amino acids: CASSTQGADEKLFF. CDR3 in DNA: TGTGCCAGCAGTACCCAGGGGGCGGATGAAAAACTGTTTTTT.

The V gene is TRBV12-3 or TRBV12-4, the J gene TRBJ2-7, with D unresolved. Trimming left V 0 bases short and J 2 bases short, with 8 bases between. The CDR3 has 14 residues. In DNA form, the CDR3 reads TGTGCCAGCAGTTTAGCGGGGTACCCCTACGAGCAGTACTTC. It encodes CASSLAGYPYEQYF.

The V gene is TRBV4-3, the J gene TRBJ2-4; a possible D gene is TRBD1 (6 bases). CDR3 size: 15 residues. Germline V gene lookup returns CDR1 LGHNA and CDR2 YSLEER. V lost 4 bases to trimming and J lost 2 bases, with 12 bases between them. This chain's CDR3 is CASSPGVSSKNIQYF. CDR3 sequence (DNA): TGCGCCAGCAGCCCAGGGGTTTCGTCCAAAAACATTCAGTACTTC.

This clonotype was found a few times. The chain recombines TRBV7-3 with TRBJ2-1; 8 bases agree with TRBD2. CDR1 and CDR2 from the germline V gene are SGHTA and FQGTGA. The CDR3 runs to 16 residues. The junction had 6 bases not matched to a gene; V was cut back by 1 base and J by 4 bases. As DNA, the CDR3 is TGTGCCAGCAGCTTAATCCCGGGAGGGCCGTACAATGAGCAGTTCTTC. Residues: CASSLIPGGPYNEQFF.

Only a few counts were recorded for this clonotype. CDR3 sequence: CASSYSEVGQGSADTQYF. As DNA, the CDR3 is TGTGCCAGCAGTTACTCCGAAGTAGGGCAGGGCAGCGCAGATACGCAGTATTTT. This rearrangement joins TRBV6-2 or TRBV6-3 to TRBJ2-3, with D possibly matching TRBD1 (5 bases). Germline V lookup: CDR1 MNHEY, CDR2 SVGEGT. The CDR3 contains 18 residues. The V and J ends lost 0 bases and 4 bases respectively, with 20 bases between them.